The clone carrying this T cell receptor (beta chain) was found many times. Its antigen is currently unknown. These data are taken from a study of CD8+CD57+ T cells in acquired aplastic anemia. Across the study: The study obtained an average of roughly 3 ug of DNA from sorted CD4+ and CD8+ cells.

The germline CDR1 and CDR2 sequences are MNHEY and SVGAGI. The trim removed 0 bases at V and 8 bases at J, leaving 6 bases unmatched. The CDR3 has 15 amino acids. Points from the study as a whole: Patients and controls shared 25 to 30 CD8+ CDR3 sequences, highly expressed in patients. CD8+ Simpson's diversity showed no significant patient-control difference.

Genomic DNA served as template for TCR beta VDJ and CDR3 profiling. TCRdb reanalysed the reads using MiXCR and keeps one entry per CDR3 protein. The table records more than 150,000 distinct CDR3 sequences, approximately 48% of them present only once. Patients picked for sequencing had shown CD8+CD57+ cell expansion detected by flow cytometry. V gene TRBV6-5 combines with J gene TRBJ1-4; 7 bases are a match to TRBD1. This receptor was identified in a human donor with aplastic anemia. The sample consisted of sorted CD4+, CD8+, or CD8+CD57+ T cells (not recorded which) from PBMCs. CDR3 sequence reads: CASSYSTGSSEKLFF. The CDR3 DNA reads TGTGCCAGCAGTTACTCGACAGGGTCAAGCGAAAAACTGTTTTTT.